This T cell receptor beta chain was documented in a study of post-analysis software for immune sequencing data. On the study more broadly: Patients with relapsing-remitting, secondary progressive and progressive-relapsing multiple sclerosis courses were all represented.

Study results and caveats: Strong co-clustering by F measure was evident for samples that had been prepared in the same batch. Patients with multiple sclerosis recorded significantly lower normalized Chao1 diversity than controls, the study found.

Unique molecular identifiers were built into the TCR beta cDNA libraries. TCRdb reprocessed the PCR reads with MiXCR, giving one entry per CDR3 protein. Here the sample spans 700,000 to 900,000 distinct CDR3 sequences, 40% to 55% being singletons. This clonotype has a handful of counts. Antigen unknown. Sequences were obtained from blood. The origin of this receptor is a girl aged 10-17 years with multiple sclerosis.

CDR3 sequence: CASSFSRVQAGFF. In nucleotides, the CDR3 is TGTGCCAGCAGTTTCAGTCGGGTCCAGGCGGGGTTCTTC. The chain links TRBV12-3 or TRBV12-4 to TRBJ2-1; D might be TRBD2 (5 bases). The V end lost 3 bases, the J end lost 15 bases, and 18 bases lay between the germline ends. The CDR3 has 13 amino acids.